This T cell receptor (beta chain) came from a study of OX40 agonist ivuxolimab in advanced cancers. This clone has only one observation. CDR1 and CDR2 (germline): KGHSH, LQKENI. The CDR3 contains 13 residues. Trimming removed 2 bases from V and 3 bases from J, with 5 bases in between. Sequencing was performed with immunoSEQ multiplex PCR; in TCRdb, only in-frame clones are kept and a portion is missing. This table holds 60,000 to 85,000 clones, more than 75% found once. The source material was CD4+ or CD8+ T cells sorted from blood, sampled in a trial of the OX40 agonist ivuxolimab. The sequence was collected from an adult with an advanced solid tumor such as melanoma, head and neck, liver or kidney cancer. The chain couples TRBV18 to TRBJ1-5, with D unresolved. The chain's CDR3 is CASSPSNNQPQHF. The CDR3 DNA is TGTGCCAGCTCACCATCGAACAATCAGCCCCAGCATTTT.